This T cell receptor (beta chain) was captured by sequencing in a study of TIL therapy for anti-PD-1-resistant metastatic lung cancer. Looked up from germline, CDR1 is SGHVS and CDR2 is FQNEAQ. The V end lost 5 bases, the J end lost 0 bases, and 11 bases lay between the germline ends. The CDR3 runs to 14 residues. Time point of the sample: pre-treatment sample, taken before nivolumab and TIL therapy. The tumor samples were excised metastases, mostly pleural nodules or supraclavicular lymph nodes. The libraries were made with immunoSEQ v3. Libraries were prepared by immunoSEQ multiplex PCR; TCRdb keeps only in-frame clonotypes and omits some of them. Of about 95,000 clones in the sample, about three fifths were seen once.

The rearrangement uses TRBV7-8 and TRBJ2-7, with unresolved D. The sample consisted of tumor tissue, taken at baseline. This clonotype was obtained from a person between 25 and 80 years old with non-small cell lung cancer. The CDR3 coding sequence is TGTGCCAGCAGCGTACGACATCCCTCCTACGAGCAGTACTTC. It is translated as CASSVRHPSYEQYF. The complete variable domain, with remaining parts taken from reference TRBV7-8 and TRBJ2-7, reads GAGVSQSPRYKVAKRGQDVALRCDPISGHVSLFWYQQALGQGPEFLTYFQNEAQLDKSGLPSDRFFAERPEGSVSTLKIQRTQQEDSAVYLCASSVRHPSYEQYFGPGTRLTVT.